A single sample is the source of the 29 T cell receptor beta chains below, sequenced in a study of Ad26.COV2.S vaccination and SARS-CoV-2 variants (dated by TCRdb to the early 2020s). Library generation was performed with the immunoSEQ multiplex PCR assay. TCRdb re-hosts the immuneACCESS table, in-frame sequences only. Its copies lack some clones; in the studies checked, an unresolved V gene accounts for under half of them, and the cause for the rest is not known. Counted in this sample were over 85,000 clones; around 82% of them appeared once. About 16% of the sample comes from the top ten. The time point label corresponds to: individuals recovered from natural SARS-CoV-2 infection. Here the sequenced sample was peripheral blood, taken after recovery from COVID-19. These receptors all come from a human donor who had recovered from COVID-19.

J is TRBJ2-7 and V is TRBV28; D is uncertain. CDR3 length equals 12 residues. The V end lost 6 bases, the J end lost 0 bases, and 6 bases lay between the germline ends. CDR1 is MDHEN and CDR2 is SYDVKM in the germline V gene. The CDR3 nucleotides read TGTGCCAGCAGGATTCACTCCTACGAGCAGTACTTC. Residues: CASRIHSYEQYF.

This chain joins TRBV10-3 and TRBJ2-1, with a weak D call TRBD2 (7 bases). CDR3 length: 16 amino acids. Trimming cost V 6 bases and J 7 bases, with 22 bases left between them. CDR1 is ENHRY and CDR2 is SYGVKD in the germline V gene. CDR3 sequence reads: CAISPGAGERFNEQFF. CDR3 bases: TGTGCCATCAGCCCGGGGGCGGGGGAGAGGTTTAATGAGCAGTTCTTC.

The rearrangement uses TRBV6-2 or TRBV6-3 and TRBJ1-2; 10 positions agree with TRBD1. The V segment lost 6 bases and the J segment 4 bases; nucleotides outside the gene matches: 2. The germline V gene encodes CDR1 MNHEY and CDR2 SVGEGT. There are 13 residues in the CDR3. For the CDR3, the DNA is TGTGCCAGCAGCCGACAGGGGGCCTATGGCTACACCTTC. This gives the protein CASSRQGAYGYTF.

V gene TRBV7-3 combines with J gene TRBJ2-1; D might be TRBD2 (6 bases). The CDR3 extends over 14 amino acids. Trimming pared 0 bases from V and 6 bases from J, leaving 9 bases between. Germline V gives CDR1 SGHTA, CDR2 FQGTGA. The CDR3 region is CASSLTSGANEQFF. Here the CDR3 DNA reads TGTGCCAGCAGCTTAACTAGCGGAGCCAATGAGCAGTTCTTC.

This clone was observed once. V usage is TRBV5-4 and J usage is TRBJ2-5; D is possibly TRBD1 (6 bases). Germline V gene lookup returns CDR1 SGHNT and CDR2 YYREEE (reference sequence). This CDR3 has 14 amino acids. The germline V and J ends were trimmed by 3 bases and 0 bases, with 9 bases remaining between them. In DNA form, the CDR3 reads TGTGCCAGCAGCTCCGGACAGAACCAAGAGACCCAGTACTTC. Translated, it gives CASSSGQNQETQYF.

This clone was seen a few times. The genes are TRBV10-3 and TRBJ2-7, with TRBD2 matching over 10 bases. The germline gives CDR1 ENHRY, CDR2 SYGVKD. The junction had 9 bases not matched to a gene; V was cut back by 6 bases and J by 7 bases. The CDR3 spans 14 residues. In DNA, the CDR3 is TGTGCCATCAGGGCCTCTAGCGGGAGTAAGGAGCAGTACTTC. Residues: CAIRASSGSKEQYF.

In this sample, this clone turned up once. V usage is TRBV7-2 and J usage is TRBJ2-7; the D is unclear. Trimming left V 2 bases short and J 3 bases short, with 14 bases between. Germline V gene data show CDR1 as SGHTA and CDR2 as FQGNSA. The CDR3 is 15 residues long. The CDR3 bases are TGTGCCAGCAGCTTACCTCTGTCAATAGGCTACGAGCAGTACTTC. As protein: CASSLPLSIGYEQYF.

This chain links TRBV3-1 (or the pseudogene TRBV3-2) with TRBJ2-1; 7 bases line up with TRBD2. Germline V gene sequence: CDR1 LGHDT, CDR2 YNNKEL (reference sequence). The trim removed 0 bases at V and 9 bases at J, leaving 8 bases unmatched. This CDR3 comprises 15 residues. This chain's CDR3 is CASSQEGGGEGEQFF. Written as DNA, the CDR3 is TGTGCCAGCAGCCAAGAGGGGGGGGGTGAAGGTGAGCAGTTCTTC.

The chain recombines TRBV6-5 with TRBJ1-5; no reliable D call. This CDR3 has 12 amino acids. V lost 0 bases and J 6 bases, leaving 3 bases between the germline ends. Germline loops: CDR1 MNHEY, CDR2 SVGAGI. This CDR3 is CASSYSGQPQHF. CDR3 DNA sequence: TGTGCCAGCAGTTACTCGGGTCAGCCCCAGCATTTT.

This clone appeared a few times. The chain couples TRBV24-1 to TRBJ2-5; no clear D. Per germline, CDR1 KGHDR and CDR2 SFDVKD. V lost 4 bases, J lost 5 bases, and 4 bases lay in between. The CDR3 contains 11 residues. CDR3 protein: CATSEGETQYF. Written as DNA, the CDR3 is TGTGCCACCAGTGAGGGGGAGACCCAGTACTTC.

The J gene is TRBJ2-7, the V gene TRBV3-1 (or the pseudogene TRBV3-2); 8 nucleotides align to TRBD2. Germline V gene sequence: CDR1 LGHDT, CDR2 YNNKEL (reference sequence). Germline trimming cut 4 bases from V and 5 bases from J; bases unmatched to any gene: 10. This CDR3 region has 15 residues. CDR3 in DNA: TGTGCCAGCAGCCTGGCAAGCGGGAGACGGGACGAGCAGTACTTC. The encoded protein is CASSLASGRRDEQYF.

This clone has a single count. The chain couples TRBV3-1 (or the pseudogene TRBV3-2) to TRBJ2-6; D is unresolved. V shed 2 bases and J shed 0 bases, with 17 bases lying between them. The germline V gene has CDR1 LGHDT and CDR2 YNNKEL (reference sequence). The CDR3 sequence is 19 residues long. Written as DNA, the CDR3 is TGTGCCAGCAGCCAACGGCCGTGGTCGTACGGCTCTGGGGCCAACGTCCTGACTTTC. The encoded protein is CASSQRPWSYGSGANVLTF.

The chain recombines TRBV9 with TRBJ2-3, with D possibly matching TRBD1 (5 bases). The V gene's germline CDR1 is SGDLS and CDR2 YYNGEE. Trimming took off 0 bases at V and 2 bases at J, with 10 bases between the two ends. CDR3 size: 15 residues. The CDR3, as DNA: TGTGCCAGCAGCGTAGTGGGTGGGGCCACAGATACGCAGTATTTT. This codes for CASSVVGGATDTQYF.

The chain uses TRBV7-9 and TRBJ1-2; maybe TRBD1 (6 bases). The germline CDR1 and CDR2 sequences are SEHNR and FQNEAQ (reference sequence). The V and J ends lost 7 bases and 8 bases respectively, with 17 bases between them. There are 13 residues in the CDR3. The CDR3 coding sequence is TGTGCCAGCACCTATTACGAGGGGGACGGCTACACCTTC. Its protein is CASTYYEGDGYTF.

The CDR3 spells CASSLGGTDTQYF. The CDR3 DNA reads TGTGCCAGTTCTTTGGGGGGCACAGATACGCAGTATTTT. The chain has TRBV11-3 and TRBJ2-3, with D possibly called TRBD1 or TRBD2 (5 bases each). V was shortened by 9 bases and J by 1 base, with 11 bases between the two germline ends. The CDR3 runs 13 residues. In germline, CDR1 is SGHNT, CDR2 YENEEA.

The V call is TRBV11-3, the J call TRBJ1-1; maybe TRBD1 (5 bases). V was trimmed by 4 bases and J by 6 bases, leaving 12 bases between them. The CDR3 has 13 residues. The germline CDR1 and CDR2 sequences are SGHNT and YENEEA. The CDR3 sequence: CASSSPGTSEAFF. CDR3 DNA: TGTGCCAGCAGCTCACCCGGGACCTCTGAAGCTTTCTTT.

The rearrangement joins TRBV6-6 to TRBJ2-7; 9 positions agree with TRBD1. Trimming removed 5 bases from V and 6 bases from J; junction bases left unmatched: 8. The CDR3 is 14 amino acids. Germline loops: CDR1 MNHNY, CDR2 SVGAGI (reference sequence). The CDR3 protein is CASSTGTGRAEQYF. The CDR3 DNA reads TGTGCCAGCAGTACGGGGACAGGGAGGGCCGAGCAGTACTTC.

The rearrangement joins TRBV11-1 to TRBJ1-2; maybe TRBD1 (6 bases). Germline V gene lookup returns CDR1 SGHAT and CDR2 FQDESV (reference sequence). The V end lost 0 bases, the J end lost 8 bases, and 13 bases lay between the germline ends. This CDR3 region has 14 residues. As DNA, the CDR3 is TGTGCCAGCAGCTTAGCGCTGGGGGCCAGGGGCTACACCTTC. Its translation is CASSLALGARGYTF. The variable domain in full, completed from reference TRBV11-1 and TRBJ1-2, reads EAEVAQSPRYKITEKSQAVAFWCDPISGHATLYWYRQILGQGPELLVQFQDESVVDDSQLPKDRFSAERLKGVDSTLKIQPAELGDSAMYLCASSLALGARGYTFGSGTRLTVV.

The chain is built from TRBV6-4 and TRBJ1-1, with D uncertain. The CDR3 length is 13 residues. Trimming removed 4 bases from V and 4 bases from J, with 10 bases in between. Germline V gene lookup returns CDR1 MRHNA and CDR2 SNTAGT. CDR3 loop: CASSAKGSTEAFF. The CDR3 DNA reads TGTGCCAGCAGTGCGAAGGGATCCACTGAAGCTTTCTTT.

This clone was seen a single time. The chain couples TRBV12-5 to TRBJ2-6, with a tentative D call TRBD2 (5 bases). CDR3 length: 16 residues. V was cut by 3 bases and J by 1 base, with 10 bases left in between. The V gene's germline CDR1 is LGHNT and CDR2 FRNRAP. This chain's CDR3 is CASGFSDRSGANVLTF. The CDR3 DNA sequence: TGTGCTAGTGGTTTTAGCGACCGTTCTGGGGCCAACGTCCTGACTTTC.

The chain recombines TRBV6-5 with TRBJ2-7, with TRBD2 identical over 15 bases. Per germline, CDR1 MNHEY and CDR2 SVGAGI. V lost 3 bases, J lost 4 bases, and 1 base stayed unmatched. The CDR3 has 15 residues. CDR3 residues: CASSYGTSGRYEQYF. The DNA for the CDR3 is TGTGCCAGCAGTTATGGGACTAGCGGGAGGTACGAGCAGTACTTC.

The chain carries TRBV5-1 and TRBJ2-3; D is possibly TRBD2 (6 bases). The CDR3 is made up of 14 amino acids. Trimming cost V 2 bases and J 6 bases, with 13 bases left between them. In germline, CDR1 is SGHRS, CDR2 YFSETQ. The CDR3 DNA reads TGCGCCAGCAGCTTCAAAGGAGGGCCGGATACGCAGTATTTT. Translation gives CASSFKGGPDTQYF.

This clone showed up just once. The chain couples TRBV28 to TRBJ1-4, with D uncertain. V was shortened by 6 bases and J by 0 bases, with 8 bases between the two germline ends. The CDR3 length is 14 residues. CDR1 and CDR2 from the germline V gene are MDHEN and SYDVKM. CDR3 residues: CASRRESTNEKLFF. CDR3 nucleotide sequence: TGTGCCAGCAGACGGGAGTCAACTAATGAAAAACTGTTTTTT.

Comment on this clone: A read error may account for a junction end that differs from germline. The CDR3 loop is CASSQDLAGTRSRF. CDR3 in DNA: TGTGCCAGCAGCCAAGATTTGGCCGGGACTAGATCCCGTTTT. The chain combines TRBV3-1 (or the pseudogene TRBV3-2) with TRBJ2-3; TRBD2 agrees at 8 bases. The CDR3 consists of 14 residues. Germline CDR1 LGHDT, CDR2 YNNKEL (reference sequence).

This chain links TRBV5-4 with TRBJ2-1, with 12 bases identical to TRBD1. Unmatched junction bases numbered 4, after V lost 0 bases and J lost 9 bases. The CDR3 is 15 amino acids. The germline V gene has CDR1 SGHNT and CDR2 YYREEE (reference sequence). The CDR3: CASSLVGTGGSEQFF. The DNA for the CDR3 is TGTGCCAGCAGCTTGGTGGGGACAGGGGGCAGTGAGCAGTTCTTC.

The chain carries TRBV28 and TRBJ1-2; D is undetermined. CDR1 and CDR2 from the germline V gene are MDHEN and SYDVKM. The CDR3 contains 14 residues. V was pared by 6 bases and J by 5 bases, with 16 bases between. CDR3 nucleotide sequence: TGTGCCAGCAGGCCGATGAACAGCGTTTATGGCTACACCTTC. It encodes CASRPMNSVYGYTF.

This clone was detected a few times. This sequence joins TRBV6-5 and TRBJ1-5; no reliable D call. Germline CDR1 reads MNHEY; CDR2 reads SVGAGI. CDR3 length: 15 residues. V was shortened by 2 bases and J by 3 bases, with 11 bases between the two germline ends. The CDR3: CASSYGGMNNQPQHF. The CDR3 DNA sequence: TGTGCCAGCAGTTACGGCGGCATGAACAATCAGCCCCAGCATTTT.

This sequence joins TRBV6-5 and TRBJ2-5; no clear D. The ends were cut back, 0 bases at V and 2 bases at J, with 7 bases in the middle. This CDR3 is 14 amino acids long. Germline-derived CDR1 and CDR2 are MNHEY and SVGAGI. CDR3 region: CASSYSPIQETQYF. The DNA for the CDR3 is TGTGCCAGCAGTTACTCGCCGATTCAAGAGACCCAGTACTTC.

V usage is TRBV28 and J usage is TRBJ1-1; D is uncertain. The V gene lost 8 bases and the J gene lost 3 bases, with 13 bases spanning the gap. The CDR3 has 13 amino acids. Germline values: CDR1 MDHEN, CDR2 SYDVKM. The CDR3 loop reads CASRPLRDTEAFF. CDR3 coding DNA: TGTGCCAGCCGCCCCCTTAGGGACACTGAAGCTTTCTTT.